This T cell receptor beta chain came from a study of T cells after yellow fever vaccination. General study points: Subsequent booster samples again held most clones from primary vaccination (96% CD4, roughly 91% CD8). High-abundance clonotypes from the bulk population could contaminate FACS-sorted repertoires.

The CDR3 length is 15 residues. Per germline, CDR1 SGHRS and CDR2 YFSETQ. V shed 0 bases and J shed 5 bases, with 11 bases lying between them. They built TCR cDNA with 5'RACE template switching, a step that put in a universal primer site and UMIs. TCRdb re-derived calls from the 5' RACE reads in MiXCR, one entry per CDR3 protein. In the table there are some 320,000 distinct CDR3 sequences, around a tenth of which are singletons. This clonotype has a handful of counts. Its antigen is currently unknown. The sample here was CD4+ T cells sorted from PBMCs, taken 45 days after the yellow fever booster vaccination. This chain joins TRBV5-1 and TRBJ1-4; TRBD1 might be the D (5 bases). The sequence was obtained from a young man who received the YFV17D yellow fever vaccine. The CDR3 bases are TGCGCCAGCAGCTTGGGTGGGACGGGGAATGAAAAACTGTTTTTT. It is translated as CASSLGGTGNEKLFF.